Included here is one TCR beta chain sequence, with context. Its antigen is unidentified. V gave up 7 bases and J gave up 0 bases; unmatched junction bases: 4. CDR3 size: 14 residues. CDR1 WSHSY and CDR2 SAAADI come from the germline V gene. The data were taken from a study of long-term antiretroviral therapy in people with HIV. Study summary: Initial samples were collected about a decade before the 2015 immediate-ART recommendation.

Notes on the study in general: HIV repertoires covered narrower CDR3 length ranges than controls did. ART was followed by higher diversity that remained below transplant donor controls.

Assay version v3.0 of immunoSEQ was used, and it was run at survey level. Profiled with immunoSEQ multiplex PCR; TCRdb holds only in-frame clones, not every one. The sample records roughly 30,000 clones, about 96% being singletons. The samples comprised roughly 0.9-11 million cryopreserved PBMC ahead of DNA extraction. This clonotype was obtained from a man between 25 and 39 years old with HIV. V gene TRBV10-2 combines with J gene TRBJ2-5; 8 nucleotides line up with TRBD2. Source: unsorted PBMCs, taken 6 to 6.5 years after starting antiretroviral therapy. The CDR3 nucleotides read TGCGCCAGCAATCGGGGGGGGGACCAAGAGACCCAGTACTTC. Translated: CASNRGGDQETQYF.